These T cell receptor beta chains were read from a single sample in a study of blood T cells in healthy people across ages. TCRdb redid the calling of the 5' RACE reads with MiXCR, one entry per CDR3 protein. The table lists hundreds of thousands of distinct CDR3 sequences, approximately 49% of them singletons. Specimen: blood. The receptors were gathered from a woman aged 55-75 years in good health. Both conserved end residues are part of each CDR3. D genes are given only for firm matches. Size is stated for part of the rows, as once, few or many counts, or as a class when the clone is expanded.

V gene: TRBV25-1; D gene: TRBD1; CDR3 length: 14; clone size: few; J gene: TRBJ2-5; CDR3 protein: CASSATTGQETQYF; CDR3 DNA: TGTGCCAGCAGTGCCACGACAGGGCAAGAGACCCAGTACTTC
V gene: TRBV28; D gene: .; CDR3 length: 18; clone size: .; J gene: TRBJ1-2; CDR3 protein: CASSSPSPGDTHNYGYTF; CDR3 DNA: TGTGCCAGCAGTTCCCCTTCCCCGGGGGACACCCACAACTATGGCTACACCTTC
V gene: TRBV7-9; D gene: TRBD1; CDR3 length: 17; clone size: .; J gene: TRBJ2-5; CDR3 protein: CTSSLREWTGGSETQYF; CDR3 DNA: TGTACCAGCAGCCTACGCGAGTGGACAGGGGGGTCAGAGACCCAGTACTTC
V gene: TRBV20-1; D gene: .; CDR3 length: 12; clone size: .; J gene: TRBJ2-7; CDR3 protein: CSAPTHSYEQYF; CDR3 DNA: TGCAGTGCCCCGACACATTCCTACGAGCAGTACTTC
V gene: TRBV20-1; D gene: TRBD2; CDR3 length: 14; clone size: .; J gene: TRBJ2-7; CDR3 protein: CSARGGSGRYEQYF; CDR3 DNA: TGCAGTGCTAGAGGTGGTAGCGGGAGGTACGAGCAGTACTTC
V gene: TRBV18; D gene: .; CDR3 length: 14; clone size: few; J gene: TRBJ1-2; CDR3 protein: CASSQDSKSYGYTF; CDR3 DNA: TGTGCCAGCTCACAGGACAGTAAATCCTATGGCTACACCTTC
V gene: TRBV27; D gene: TRBD1; CDR3 length: 15; clone size: .; J gene: TRBJ2-7; CDR3 protein: CASSLDRGPPYEQYF; CDR3 DNA: TGTGCCAGCAGTTTGGACAGGGGTCCTCCCTACGAGCAGTACTTC
V gene: TRBV20-1; D gene: .; CDR3 length: 12; clone size: .; J gene: TRBJ2-3; CDR3 protein: CSARRWADTQYF; CDR3 DNA: TGCAGTGCTAGGAGGTGGGCAGATACGCAGTATTTT
V gene: TRBV29-1; D gene: TRBD2; CDR3 length: 13; clone size: few; J gene: TRBJ2-5; CDR3 protein: CSGRLAGDETQYF; CDR3 DNA: TGCAGCGGGAGACTAGCGGGAGATGAGACCCAGTACTTC
V gene: TRBV29-1; D gene: TRBD1; CDR3 length: 13; clone size: many; J gene: TRBJ2-7; CDR3 protein: CSVMDRDSYEQYF; CDR3 DNA: TGCAGCGTTATGGACAGGGACTCCTACGAGCAGTACTTC
V gene: TRBV9; D gene: .; CDR3 length: 12; clone size: few; J gene: TRBJ2-1; CDR3 protein: CASSVQGGEQFF; CDR3 DNA: TGTGCCAGCAGCGTCCAGGGTGGTGAGCAGTTCTTC
V gene: TRBV9; D gene: .; CDR3 length: 14; clone size: few; J gene: TRBJ2-1; CDR3 protein: CASSVVPSNNEQFF; CDR3 DNA: TGTGCCAGCAGCGTAGTTCCTAGCAATAATGAGCAGTTCTTC
V gene: TRBV9; D gene: .; CDR3 length: 12; clone size: .; J gene: TRBJ2-1; CDR3 protein: CASGSGNNEQFF; CDR3 DNA: TGTGCCAGCGGCTCCGGAAACAATGAGCAGTTCTTC
V gene: TRBV5-1; D gene: .; CDR3 length: 19; clone size: .; J gene: TRBJ2-2; CDR3 protein: CASRRSLGLVLPNTGELFF; CDR3 DNA: TGCGCCAGCAGACGGAGCTTAGGGTTAGTTCTCCCGAACACCGGGGAGCTGTTTTTT